Shown below are 25 T cell receptor beta chains from a single sample sequenced in a study of T cell responses to AZD1222 COVID-19 vaccine. Sequencing used immunoSEQ multiplex PCR; TCRdb keeps in-frame clones, though not all of them. Of some 110,000 clones in the sample, 85% to 95% were seen once. Sequencing was performed on peripheral blood, taken 28 days after the second AZD1222 dose. The receptors derive from an adult who received the AZD1222 COVID-19 vaccine.

This sequence joins TRBV6-4 and TRBJ2-1; possibly TRBD2 for D (6 bases). This CDR3 spans 15 amino acids. Trimming removed 2 bases from V and 3 bases from J, with 11 bases in between. Germline V gene lookup returns CDR1 MRHNA and CDR2 SNTAGT. CDR3 in DNA: TGTGCCAGCAGTGACCAGGGAGGTGGCTACAATGAGCAGTTCTTC. Residues: CASSDQGGGYNEQFF.

The chain couples TRBV28 to TRBJ1-2; D not resolved. The germline V gene encodes CDR1 MDHEN and CDR2 SYDVKM. Trimming shortened V by 2 bases and J by 7 bases, and 17 bases separated the two germline ends. CDR3 length: 15 residues. The CDR3 loop reads CASSLPPGVRSGYTF. The CDR3 nucleotides read TGTGCCAGCAGTTTACCCCCAGGTGTTCGTTCTGGCTACACCTTC.

The chain recombines TRBV25-1 with TRBJ1-6; 9 bases are shared with TRBD1. Germline V gives CDR1 MGHDK, CDR2 SYGVNS. CDR3 size: 16 residues. The ends lost 3 bases at V and 5 bases at J; junction bases unmatched: 5. For the CDR3, the DNA is TGTGCCAGCAGTGACCCCGGGACAGGGAATAATTCACCCCTCCACTTT. The encoded protein is CASSDPGTGNNSPLHF. Supplemented by reference TRBV25-1 and TRBJ1-6, the full variable domain reads EADIYQTPRYLVIGTGKKITLECSQTMGHDKMYWYQQDPGMELHLIHYSYGVNSTEKGDLSSESTVSRIRTEHFPLTLESARPSHTSQYLCASSDPGTGNNSPLHFGNGTRLTVT.

This sequence joins TRBV15 and TRBJ1-5, with D hard to call. From germline, CDR1 is LNHNV and CDR2 YYDKDF (reference sequence). The CDR3 runs to 13 residues. The V end lost 0 bases, the J end lost 7 bases, and 7 bases lay between the germline ends. The CDR3 nucleotides are TGTGCCACCAGCAGAGATCGTGACCAGCCCCAGCATTTT. Protein product: CATSRDRDQPQHF.

This rearrangement joins TRBV5-4 to TRBJ2-2; TRBD2 matches at 11 bases. J lost 2 bases, V lost 0 bases, and 3 bases had no gene match. The germline V gene encodes CDR1 SGHNT and CDR2 YYREEE (reference sequence). This CDR3 spans 17 amino acids. This CDR3 reads CASSLGLAGYNTGELFF. For the CDR3, the DNA is TGTGCCAGCAGCTTGGGACTAGCGGGATATAACACCGGGGAGCTGTTTTTT. Looking up the rest from reference TRBV5-4 and TRBJ2-2 gives the full variable domain: ETGVTQSPTHLIKTRGQQVTLRCSSQSGHNTVSWYQQALGQGPQFIFQYYREEENGRGNFPPRFSGLQFPNYSSELNVNALELDDSALYLCASSLGLAGYNTGELFFGEGSRLTVL.

Written as DNA, the CDR3 is TGTGCCAGTAGTTCGGAAAGCTCCTATAATTCACCCCTCCACTTT. It specifies CASSSESSYNSPLHF. V usage is TRBV19 and J usage is TRBJ1-6; D gene uncertain. The CDR3 contains 15 residues. V was trimmed by 5 bases and J by 0 bases, leaving 8 bases between them. Germline V gene sequence: CDR1 LNHDA, CDR2 SQIVND (reference sequence).

The chain is built from TRBV9 and TRBJ2-3; no firm D call. CDR3 length: 14 residues. Germline CDR1 reads SGDLS; CDR2 reads YYNGEE. The V end lost 0 bases, the J end lost 2 bases, and 7 bases lay between the germline ends. CDR3 coding DNA: TGTGCCAGCAGCGTAGCCCTTATCACAGATACGCAGTATTTT. This codes for CASSVALITDTQYF. The whole variable domain, filled in from reference TRBV9 and TRBJ2-3, reads DSGVTQTPKHLITATGQRVTLRCSPRSGDLSVYWYQQSLDQGLQFLIQYYNGEERAKGNILERFSAQQFPDLHSELNLSSLELGDSALYFCASSVALITDTQYFGPGTRLTVL.

The rearrangement joins TRBV2 to TRBJ2-2; 7 bases agree with TRBD2. V lost 7 bases and J lost 0; bases outside the gene matches: 8. The CDR3 sequence is 16 residues long. Germline loops: CDR1 SNHLY, CDR2 FYNNEI. The CDR3 sequence: CASKPPGGANTGELFF. The CDR3 DNA is TGTGCCAGCAAACCCCCGGGGGGTGCGAACACCGGGGAGCTGTTTTTT.

The V gene is TRBV27, the J gene TRBJ1-2; D is undetermined. The length of the CDR3 is 13 residues. Per germline, CDR1 MNHEY and CDR2 SMNVEV (reference sequence). V lost 2 bases, J lost 3 bases, and 7 bases lay in between. CDR3 coding DNA: TGTGCCAGCAGTTTAAACCCTTACTATGGCTACACCTTC. It is translated as CASSLNPYYGYTF.

The rearrangement links TRBV27 to TRBJ2-7; D is unresolved. Per germline, CDR1 MNHEY and CDR2 SMNVEV (reference sequence). V was cut by 6 bases and J by 2 bases, with 11 bases left in between. This CDR3 spans 13 amino acids. CDR3 DNA sequence: TGTGCCAGCAGAGGTGAAATGGCCTACGAGCAGTACTTC. The encoded protein is CASRGEMAYEQYF.

The CDR3, as DNA: TGCGCCAGCAGCACACAACGGACAGGGTTATTGCACGAGCAGTACTTC. Translation gives CASSTQRTGLLHEQYF. The V gene is TRBV5-1, the J gene TRBJ2-7, with 8 bases fitting TRBD1. This CDR3 has 16 amino acids. V was clipped by 4 bases and J by 5 bases; unmatched bases: 14. Germline V gene sequence: CDR1 SGHRS, CDR2 YFSETQ.

This clone has just one count. The chain carries TRBV28 and TRBJ1-6; 7 positions agree with TRBD1. CDR1 is MDHEN, CDR2 SYDVKM, per germline. The CDR3 contains 17 residues. V shed 1 base and J 7 bases; nucleotides not matched to a gene: 10. CDR3 loop: CASSLSRGGTENSPLHF. The CDR3 coding sequence is TGTGCCAGCAGTTTATCCAGGGGCGGGACAGAGAATTCACCCCTCCACTTT.

This clone was picked up one time. The chain combines TRBV18 with TRBJ1-1, with D possibly being TRBD1 (6 bases). Germline assignment: CDR1 KGHSH and CDR2 LQKENI. The V gene lost 3 bases and the J gene lost 2 bases, with 13 bases spanning the gap. CDR3 length equals 15 residues. This CDR3 reads CASSPPDRRNTEAFF. The CDR3 bases are TGTGCCAGCTCACCTCCAGACAGGAGAAACACTGAAGCTTTCTTT.

This chain connects TRBV11-2 to TRBJ2-1; 9 bases agree with TRBD2. Germline assignment: CDR1 SGHAT and CDR2 FQNNGV. The J segment lost 3 bases and the V segment lost 2 bases, leaving 5 bases of the junction unmatched. CDR3 size: 16 residues. CDR3 DNA sequence: TGTGCCAGCAGCTTACCTAGCGGGAAGCACTACAATGAGCAGTTCTTC. Translation: CASSLPSGKHYNEQFF. The variable domain in full, with the rest retrieved from reference TRBV11-2 and TRBJ2-1, is EAGVAQSPRYKIIEKRQSVAFWCNPISGHATLYWYQQILGQGPKLLIQFQNNGVVDDSQLPKDRFSAERLKGVDSTLKIQPAKLEDSAVYLCASSLPSGKHYNEQFFGPGTRLTVL.

The chain couples TRBV28 to TRBJ2-1; 9 bases match TRBD1. CDR1 is MDHEN, CDR2 SYDVKM, per germline. Trimming cost V 3 bases and J 5 bases; bases outside gene matches: 2. The CDR3 runs 14 residues. CDR3 nucleotide sequence: TGTGCCAGCAGTTTGGGACAGGGAAACAATGAGCAGTTCTTC. Translated, it gives CASSLGQGNNEQFF.

The chain joins TRBV7-3 to TRBJ2-1; 10 bases fit TRBD2. The V gene's germline CDR1 is SGHTA and CDR2 FQGTGA. The junction had 5 bases not matched to a gene; V was cut back by 4 bases and J by 8 bases. CDR3 size: 14 residues. This CDR3 is CASSSSGRRYEQFF. The CDR3 coding sequence is TGTGCCAGCAGCTCTAGCGGGAGACGGTATGAGCAGTTCTTC. Together with reference TRBV7-3 and TRBJ2-1, the CDR3 gives the full variable domain: GAGVSQTPSNKVTEKGKYVELRCDPISGHTALYWYRQSLGQGPEFLIYFQGTGAADDSGLPNDRFFAVRPEGSVSTLKIQRTERGDSAVYLCASSSSGRRYEQFFGPGTRLTVL.

V gene TRBV4-1 combines with J gene TRBJ1-3, with D maybe TRBD1 (6 bases). Looked up from germline, CDR1 is MGHRA and CDR2 is YSYEKL. Deletions cut 8 bases from V and 4 bases from J, with 12 bases between. The CDR3 length is 13 residues. CDR3 coding DNA: TGCGCCAGCGGCTTTGACAGGGGAAACACCATATATTTT. Translation gives CASGFDRGNTIYF.

With regard to this clone: One junction end disagrees with the germline gene, perhaps due to a read error. This chain links TRBV28 with TRBJ1-5, with no clear D. Germline-derived CDR1 and CDR2 are MDHEN and SYDVKM. The CDR3 spans 14 residues. CDR3 sequence reads: CASTLRGSHQPQHF. CDR3 DNA sequence: TGTGCCAGCACACTTCGGGGTAGCCATCAGCCCCAGCATTTT.

The J gene is TRBJ2-1, the V gene TRBV2, with TRBD2 matching 8 bases. J lost 4 bases, V lost 5 bases, and 10 bases had no gene match. Germline CDR1 SNHLY, CDR2 FYNNEI. The CDR3 extends over 16 amino acids. CDR3 sequence (DNA): TGTGCCAGCAGTCCAGAGGGCGGGGGGCAGTACAATGAGCAGTTCTTC. It is translated as CASSPEGGGQYNEQFF. Complete variable domain (other parts from reference TRBV2 and TRBJ2-1): EPEVTQTPSHQVTQMGQEVILRCVPISNHLYFYWYRQILGQKVEFLVSFYNNEISEKSEIFDDQFSVERPDGSNFTLKIRSTKLEDSAMYFCASSPEGGGQYNEQFFGPGTRLTVL.

The chain uses TRBV7-3 and TRBJ2-5, with D perhaps matching TRBD2 (6 bases). This CDR3 comprises 15 residues. CDR1 and CDR2 (germline): SGHTA, FQGTGA. V lost 0 bases, J lost 9 bases, and 17 bases lay in between. Here the CDR3 DNA reads TGTGCCAGCAGCTTAACTAGCGGACCCATTGGGGCCCAGTACTTC. Protein sequence: CASSLTSGPIGAQYF. Looking up the rest from reference TRBV7-3 and TRBJ2-5 gives the full variable domain: GAGVSQTPSNKVTEKGKYVELRCDPISGHTALYWYRQSLGQGPEFLIYFQGTGAADDSGLPNDRFFAVRPEGSVSTLKIQRTERGDSAVYLCASSLTSGPIGAQYFGPGTRLLVL.

The J gene is TRBJ2-2, the V gene TRBV19; possible D gene TRBD1, 6 bases. CDR1 and CDR2 (germline): LNHDA, SQIVND (reference sequence). V was pared by 7 bases and J by 1 base, with 16 bases between. The CDR3 has 16 residues. DNA of the CDR3: TGTGCCAGTACCCTAACTCCGGGACAGAACACCGGGGAGCTGTTTTTT. As protein: CASTLTPGQNTGELFF.

The chain links TRBV7-9 to TRBJ1-2; the D is unclear. Trimming took off 3 bases at V and 4 bases at J, with 9 bases between the two ends. Germline loops: CDR1 SEHNR, CDR2 FQNEAQ (reference sequence). There are 13 residues in the CDR3. Here the CDR3 reads CASSFGLSYGYTF. CDR3 nucleotide sequence: TGTGCCAGCAGCTTCGGACTTTCCTATGGCTACACCTTC.

The chain employs TRBV28 and TRBJ1-5, with a weak D call TRBD1 (6 bases). Germline V CDR1 and CDR2: MDHEN, SYDVKM. Deletions cut 6 bases from V and 7 bases from J, with 16 bases between. This CDR3 has 14 amino acids. Written as DNA, the CDR3 is TGTGCCAGCAGGTCGGAGAGGGGGGGACAGCCCCAGCATTTT. This encodes CASRSERGGQPQHF.

This clone was seen a few times. The rearrangement uses TRBV7-2 and TRBJ1-5; a weak D match, TRBD1 (5 bases). The CDR3 is 15 residues long. The germline V gene encodes CDR1 SGHTA and CDR2 FQGNSA. V gave up 2 bases and J gave up 0 bases, with 8 bases separating them. CDR3 region: CASSLQGYSNQPQHF. CDR3 DNA sequence: TGTGCCAGCAGCTTACAGGGTTATAGCAATCAGCCCCAGCATTTT.

CDR3 nucleotide sequence: TGTGCCAGCAGTTTGCGGGACAGGAGCAATCAGCCCCAGCATTTT. Amino acid sequence: CASSLRDRSNQPQHF. The chain joins TRBV28 to TRBJ1-5; TRBD1 matches 8 bases. The CDR3 contains 15 residues. Germline trimming cut 3 bases from V and 1 base from J; bases unmatched to any gene: 2. Per germline, CDR1 MDHEN and CDR2 SYDVKM.